The 24 T cell receptor beta chains below come from one sample, sequenced in a study of a mutant IDH1 vaccine in newly diagnosed glioma. Time point described: baseline, week 1 (first vaccination visit). As for treatment: pre-vaccination baseline after standard-of-care therapy. Libraries were prepared by immunoSEQ multiplex PCR; TCRdb keeps only in-frame clonotypes and omits some of them. Among tens of thousands of clones listed, around 79% were seen once. The specimen was PBMCs, collected from a glioma patient treated with radiotherapy, temozolomide or both. These receptor sequences come from a man aged 50-59 years with glioma.

The V gene is TRBV30, the J gene TRBJ2-5; possible D gene TRBD1, 7 bases. The germline gives CDR1 GTSNPN, CDR2 SVGIG (reference sequence). Trimming took 0 bases from V and 3 from J, leaving 11 bases between them. The CDR3 covers 14 residues. The CDR3 spells CAWSVGGTEETQYF. The CDR3 nucleotides are TGTGCCTGGAGTGTTGGGGGGACAGAAGAGACCCAGTACTTC. Looking up the rest from reference TRBV30 and TRBJ2-5 gives the full variable domain: SQTIHQWPATLVQPVGSPLSLECTVEGTSNPNLYWYRQAAGRGLQLLFYSVGIGQISSEVPQNLSASRPQDRQFILSSKKLLLSDSGFYLCAWSVGGTEETQYFGPGTRLLVL.

This clone was observed a few times. The rearrangement links TRBV7-9 to TRBJ2-7; D not certain. V lost 0 bases to trimming and J lost 5 bases, with 8 bases between them. This CDR3 is built from 13 residues. CDR1 is SEHNR and CDR2 is FQNEAQ in the germline V gene (reference sequence). Written as DNA, the CDR3 is TGTGCCAGCAGCTTAGCCGGGTTCCACGAGCAGTACTTC. Its translation is CASSLAGFHEQYF.

This clone is a singleton in its sample. The chain uses TRBV4-3 and TRBJ1-1; D might be TRBD1 (5 bases). Germline lookup yields CDR1 LGHNA and CDR2 YSLEER. The CDR3 has 14 residues. Deletions cut 5 bases from V and 1 base from J, with 11 bases between. CDR3 in amino acids: CASSFAQGNTEAFF. CDR3 sequence (DNA): TGCGCCAGCAGCTTTGCTCAGGGGAACACTGAAGCTTTCTTT.

The chain carries TRBV4-2 and TRBJ1-2, with a weak D call TRBD1 (6 bases). Trimming removed 0 bases at V and 6 bases at J, with 11 bases between. CDR3 size: 14 residues. Germline lookup yields CDR1 LGHNA and CDR2 YNFKEQ. CDR3 protein: CASSQDAQGNGYTF. The CDR3 DNA is TGTGCCAGCAGCCAAGATGCCCAGGGGAATGGCTACACCTTC.

The gene calls are TRBV7-2 and TRBJ1-5; D is undetermined. V lost 0 bases and J 2 bases, leaving 14 bases between the germline ends. This CDR3 has 17 residues. Germline V gene sequence: CDR1 SGHTA, CDR2 FQGNSA. The chain's CDR3 is CASSLAPARSRNQPQHF. The CDR3 DNA reads TGTGCCAGCAGCTTAGCCCCGGCCCGTAGCCGCAATCAGCCCCAGCATTTT. The variable domain in full, completed from reference TRBV7-2 and TRBJ1-5, reads GAGVSQSPSNKVTEKGKDVELRCDPISGHTALYWYRQSLGQGLEFLIYFQGNSAPDKSGLPSDRFSAERTGGSVSTLTIQRTQQEDSAVYLCASSLAPARSRNQPQHFGDGTRLSIL.

This chain joins TRBV7-6 and TRBJ2-5; D remains unclear. Trimming removed 0 bases from V and 0 bases from J, with 8 bases in between. The germline V gene encodes CDR1 SGHVS and CDR2 FNYEAQ. This CDR3 comprises 15 residues. CDR3 sequence reads: CASSLAVSNQETQYF. In DNA form, the CDR3 reads TGTGCCAGCAGCTTAGCGGTCAGCAACCAAGAGACCCAGTACTTC.

The rearrangement uses TRBV4-1 and TRBJ1-2; D might be TRBD1 (6 bases). This CDR3 comprises 16 residues. The V and J ends lost 8 bases and 5 bases respectively, with 24 bases between them. The V gene's germline CDR1 is MGHRA and CDR2 YSYEKL. DNA of the CDR3: TGCGCCAGCCGCCCGGGGGCTGGGGGAAAGACGTATGGCTACACCTTC. Its translation: CASRPGAGGKTYGYTF.

The rearrangement joins TRBV4-3 to TRBJ2-7; perhaps TRBD1 as D (6 bases). The V end was cut by 1 base, the J end by 3 bases, with 10 bases between. There are 14 residues in the CDR3. Germline CDR1 reads LGHNA; CDR2 reads YSLEER. The CDR3 DNA reads as TGCGCCAGCAGCCAAGCGACAGGTTACTACGAGCAGTACTTC. Residues: CASSQATGYYEQYF.

V and J are TRBV6-5 and TRBJ2-7; D tentatively fits TRBD1 or TRBD2 (5 bases each). The CDR3 sequence is 14 residues long. Germline V lookup: CDR1 MNHEY, CDR2 SVGAGI. V was clipped by 0 bases and J by 5 bases, with 11 bases between them. CDR3 in amino acids: CASSYSRGSNEQYF. The CDR3 coding sequence is TGTGCCAGCAGTTACTCGAGGGGTTCCAACGAGCAGTACTTC.

This chain uses TRBV6-1 with TRBJ1-1; D ambiguous. V dropped 2 bases and J dropped 3 bases, with 7 bases sitting between them. CDR3 length: 13 residues. From germline, CDR1 is MNHNS and CDR2 SASEGT. CDR3 in DNA: TGTGCCAGCAGTGAATTGTCTTACACTGAAGCTTTCTTT. Translation gives CASSELSYTEAFF.

This chain uses TRBV5-1 with TRBJ2-3, with D maybe TRBD1 (7 bases). The V gene lost 8 bases and the J gene lost 0 bases, with 13 bases spanning the gap. Germline CDR1 reads SGHRS; CDR2 reads YFSETQ. This CDR3 contains 14 residues. CDR3 DNA: TGCGCCAGTAAGGAGGGGGCCAGCACAGATACGCAGTATTTT. It translates to CASKEGASTDTQYF.

The chain employs TRBV9 and TRBJ2-7, with TRBD2 matching over 8 bases. Germline V gives CDR1 SGDLS, CDR2 YYNGEE. V shed 4 bases and J 6 bases; nucleotides not matched to a gene: 12. This CDR3 is 15 amino acids long. The CDR3 region has the DNA TGTGCCAGCAGCTTTCGGGGGGGGAGTTTTAGCGAGCAGTACTTC. It yields the protein CASSFRGGSFSEQYF.

The chain uses TRBV5-6 and TRBJ1-2; TRBD1 aligns across 9 bases. J was trimmed by 7 bases and V by 0 bases; bases with no gene match: 7. Germline V gene lookup returns CDR1 SGHDT and CDR2 YYEEEE. There are 15 residues in the CDR3. The CDR3 nucleotides read TGTGCCAGCAGCTTGGGAGGACAGGGGTTCTTTGGCTACACCTTC. Its protein product is CASSLGGQGFFGYTF.

J is TRBJ2-7 and V is TRBV6-1; D possibly corresponds to TRBD2 (6 bases). CDR3 length equals 13 residues. Trimming pared 6 bases from V and 4 bases from J, leaving 13 bases between. Germline V lookup: CDR1 MNHNS, CDR2 SASEGT. Here the CDR3 DNA reads TGTGCCAGCAGCCTTGACGGACTATACGAGCAGTACTTC. This sequence encodes CASSLDGLYEQYF.

The chain recombines TRBV28 with TRBJ2-7; 9 nucleotides align to TRBD2. The CDR3 is made up of 13 amino acids. Unmatched junction bases numbered 5, after V lost 7 bases and J lost 4 bases. The germline gives CDR1 MDHEN, CDR2 SYDVKM. The DNA of the CDR3 is TGTGCCAGCACCCTTAGCGGGGGATACGAGCAGTACTTC. Its protein product is CASTLSGGYEQYF.

The CDR3 sequence is CASGHLLSYEQYF. DNA of the CDR3: TGTGCCAGCGGGCATCTCCTCTCCTACGAGCAGTACTTC. J is TRBJ2-7 and V is TRBV6-1; D is undetermined. This CDR3 has 13 residues. Germline V gene sequence: CDR1 MNHNS, CDR2 SASEGT. V shed 8 bases and J shed 0 bases, with 11 bases lying between them.

The J gene is TRBJ1-6, the V gene TRBV30; D gene uncertain. The V end lost 5 bases, the J end lost 7 bases, and 3 bases lay between the germline ends. In germline, CDR1 is GTSNPN, CDR2 SVGIG (reference sequence). This CDR3 contains 10 residues. The CDR3 region has the DNA TGTGCCTGGGAGAATTCACCCCTCCACTTT. Its protein is CAWENSPLHF.

The chain has TRBV6-1 and TRBJ2-1, with 8 bases lining up with TRBD2. V lost 6 bases to trimming and J lost 13 bases; unmatched junction nucleotides: 8. The CDR3 consists of 12 residues. Germline values: CDR1 MNHNS, CDR2 SASEGT. CDR3 loop: CASRKGGTSQFF. CDR3 sequence (DNA): TGTGCCAGCAGAAAGGGGGGGACTAGTCAGTTCTTC.

This chain connects TRBV5-6 to TRBJ1-4; possibly TRBD1 for D (6 bases). Germline V gene lookup returns CDR1 SGHDT and CDR2 YYEEEE. Trimming pared 4 bases from V and 3 bases from J, leaving 10 bases between. CDR3 size: 14 residues. The CDR3 DNA sequence: TGTGCCAGCAGCCACAGGGTCGCTAATGAAAAACTGTTTTTT. Translation gives CASSHRVANEKLFF. The whole variable domain, remainder taken from reference TRBV5-6 and TRBJ1-4, is DAGVTQSPTHLIKTRGQQVTLRCSPKSGHDTVSWYQQALGQGPQFIFQYYEEEERQRGNFPDRFSGHQFPNYSSELNVNALLLGDSALYLCASSHRVANEKLFFGSGTQLSVL.

V is TRBV5-5 and J is TRBJ1-1; D unclear. The CDR3 totals 12 residues. The ends were cut back, 1 base at V and 10 bases at J, with 11 bases in the middle. Germline V gives CDR1 SGHKS, CDR2 YYEKEE (reference sequence). The DNA for the CDR3 is TGTGCCAGCAGCTTGTACGGGGAGGGAGCTTTCTTT. It yields the protein CASSLYGEGAFF.

The rearrangement joins TRBV29-1 to TRBJ1-2; D is unclear. Trimming removed 3 bases at V and 8 bases at J, with 16 bases between. Per the germline V gene, CDR1 is SQVTM and CDR2 is ANQGSEA. The CDR3 loop spans 13 amino acids. CDR3 sequence reads: CSVEKGGLEGYTF. Here the CDR3 DNA reads TGCAGCGTTGAGAAGGGAGGGCTCGAGGGCTACACCTTC.

The chain couples TRBV14 to TRBJ2-1; 8 positions agree with TRBD2. V was clipped by 7 bases and J by 7 bases; unmatched bases: 6. The CDR3 sequence is 13 residues long. The germline V gene has CDR1 SGHDN and CDR2 FVKESK. The CDR3 loop is CASNRVAGNEQFF. The CDR3 DNA follows: TGTGCCAGCAATAGGGTAGCGGGGAATGAGCAGTTCTTC.

This clone ranks as medium-sized. The rearrangement links TRBV7-9 to TRBJ1-4; D uncertain. Germline lookup yields CDR1 SEHNR and CDR2 FQNEAQ (reference sequence). Between the trimmed V and J ends, which lost 4 bases and 3 bases, there was a span of 6 bases. CDR3 length: 13 residues. CDR3 protein: CASSSQANEKLFF. CDR3 in DNA: TGTGCCAGCAGCTCGCAGGCTAATGAAAAACTGTTTTTT.

The gene calls are TRBV5-4 and TRBJ2-4; D unclear. Germline V lookup: CDR1 SGHNT, CDR2 YYREEE (reference sequence). Trimming took off 0 bases at V and 5 bases at J, with 9 bases between the two ends. The CDR3 is 14 residues long. DNA of the CDR3: TGTGCCAGCAGCTTGGGGGCTGAGCAAAACATTCAGTACTTC. Translated, it gives CASSLGAEQNIQYF. Complete variable domain (other parts from reference TRBV5-4 and TRBJ2-4): ETGVTQSPTHLIKTRGQQVTLRCSSQSGHNTVSWYQQALGQGPQFIFQYYREEENGRGNFPPRFSGLQFPNYSSELNVNALELDDSALYLCASSLGAEQNIQYFGAGTRLSVL.